This T cell receptor (beta chain) was recorded in a study of blood T cells in healthy people across ages. Study findings and constraints: Measured against age, TCR beta diversity per million T cells decreased in a roughly linear manner. Higher naive T cell percentage went strongly together with higher TCR beta diversity.

In each sample, at least 7 million PBMCs were isolated. The V gene end was trimmed by 4 bases and the J gene end by 4 bases; junction bases not matched to a gene: 3. The CDR3 runs 13 residues. CDR1 is SQVTM, CDR2 ANQGSEA, per germline. Many counts were recorded for this clonotype. Antigen unknown. Next came a second PCR, run for about 7 to 12 cycles, which used a sample-barcoded 5' primer along with a J-beta primer mix. Individual samples furnished no less than 2.5 million CDR3-containing paired-end reads apiece. One entry per CDR3 protein, called by TCRdb with MiXCR from the 5' RACE reads. The sample comprises around 1,500,000 distinct CDR3 sequences, 28% of which are singletons, and around 7.7% rests with the top ten.

The V gene is TRBV29-1, the J gene TRBJ2-7; 11 positions agree with TRBD2. The source is a woman aged 25 to 45 in good health. The sequenced material came from blood. The CDR3 DNA follows: TGCAGCGTTGTGTGGACTAGCGGGTACGAGCAGTACTTC. Its translation: CSVVWTSGYEQYF.